Described below is a single T cell receptor (beta chain) sequence and its context. Its antigen is still unknown. No qualities accompany the bases; no much larger clone lies one base away. TCRbeta CDR3 regions were amplified from genomic DNA by means of the immunoSEQ Assay, a bias-controlled multiplex PCR. As for the original processing: The number of nucleated cells in each sample was estimated from the amplification of reference gene primers within the assay. Sequence reads were collapsed and filtered to measure the absolute abundance of every unique TCRbeta CDR3 rearrangement. Productive Simpson clonality was computed per sample as the square root of Simpson's diversity index over productive rearrangements. As stored in TCRdb, this immuneACCESS dataset retains in-frame rearrangements with V and J assigned. A fraction of the clones does not appear; measured against another copy, unresolved V genes explain less than half of the discrepancy, and the remainder lacks a known reason. V and J calls and clone size are given by that table; D and trimming were obtained from the DNA. The sample profile shows fewer than 95,000 clones; 87% of them were found once. In total, the top ten clones hold over 12% of the sample.

The sample comes from a study of blood T cell repertoires in COVID-19 (dated by TCRdb to the early 2020s). About the full investigation: The collaborator samples originated in the United States, Italy and Spain and spanned the acute and convalescent phases of COVID-19. The material from the prospective study consisted of cDNA or gDNA derived from T cells, B-cell-depleted T cells, or PBMCs. The dataset comprised deeply sampled blood TCRbeta repertoires from subjects exposed to, actively infected with, or recovered from COVID-19. The repertoires were made available in a free public database intended to serve as a resource for research on the immune response to SARS-CoV-2. The samples were drawn from two sources: the first 160 participants of the ongoing ImmuneRACE study, and 1,000 to 1,500 subjects contributed by 6 global collaborators. Nearly every sample came with metadata listing a de-identified subject ID, COVID-19 status, age in years and sex. HLA class I and class II types, where available, came from metadata supplied by the sample provider rather than from assay-based typing.

The germline V gene gives CDR1 as KGHSH and CDR2 as LQKENI. Trimming removed 3 bases from V and 7 bases from J; the gene matches leave 6 bases unexplained. Including cysteine and phenylalanine, the CDR3 has 15 amino acids. The only DNA kept is the CDR3, 45 bases in frame from the first base. The collaborating institutions used their own protocols to collect whole blood in K2EDTA tubes. Collaborator samples were shipped for TCRbeta analysis as frozen whole blood, isolated PBMCs, or DNA extracted from either sample type. Study-wide findings and limitations: How much clinical and demographic metadata was included differed by source and by participant, and the metadata was provided uncurated.

Sequencing was performed on peripheral blood. Rearrangement joined TRBV18 to TRBJ1-5; 10 bases in the junction line up with TRBD1. This sequence originates from a male donor with acute or convalescent COVID-19. The DNA reads as follows: TGTGCCAGCTCACCGGGACAGGGGACAGGGCAGCCCCAGCATTTT. Its protein reads: CASSPGQGTGQPQHF. Outside the CDR3, residues come from the reference TRBV18 and TRBJ1-5 proteins, so the full variable domain is: NAGVMQNPRHLVRRRGQEARLRCSPMKGHSHVYWYRQLPEEGLKFMVYLQKENIIDESGMPKERFSAEFPKEGPSILRIQQVVRGDSAAYFCASSPGQGTGQPQHFGDGTRLSIL.